The 14 T cell receptor beta chains reported below all come from one sample, sequenced in a study of regulatory T cells in long-lasting Graves disease. Construction of TCR beta libraries relied on iRepertoire HTBI primers and on Arm-PCR targeting CDR3 regions. TCRdb reprocessed the multiplex PCR reads via MiXCR and lists one record per CDR3 protein. In the table there are about 530,000 distinct CDR3 sequences, about 16% of which are singletons. Noted time point: newly diagnosed GD, antithyroid drugs for less than 3 months. The TCR library was made from RNA that had been extracted from PBMCs in TRIzol. These data also formed part of another study, on T cells in Graves' hyperthyroidism and ophthalmopathy.

Sequencing used peripheral blood mononuclear cells (PBMCs), obtained at new diagnosis, from a patient treated with antithyroid drugs. These receptors all stem from a woman aged 35-60 years with Graves disease.

This clonotype occurred many times. The chain carries TRBV27 and TRBJ2-3; unclear D gene. Per germline, CDR1 MNHEY and CDR2 SMNVEV (reference sequence). The CDR3 extends over 14 amino acids. Trimming shortened V by 3 bases and J by 6 bases, and 13 bases separated the two germline ends. The CDR3 DNA is TGTGCCAGCAGTTTGACACCTGCAGTGGATACGCAGTATTTT. It yields the protein CASSLTPAVDTQYF.

The genes are TRBV9 and TRBJ2-7; no clear D gene. V was trimmed by 3 bases and J by 0 bases, leaving 10 bases between them. CDR1 SGDLS and CDR2 YYNGEE come from the germline V gene. CDR3 length: 14 residues. The CDR3 sequence is CASSEDVSSYEQYF. CDR3 coding DNA: TGTGCCAGCAGCGAGGACGTAAGCTCCTACGAGCAGTACTTC.

In its sample, this clonotype was seen many times. The CDR3 sequence: CASSLERRTQYF. The CDR3 DNA follows: TGTGCCAGCAGTTTAGAGCGGAGGACGCAGTATTTT. The chain has TRBV12-3 or TRBV12-4 and TRBJ2-3; perhaps TRBD2 as D (5 bases). Trimming removed 1 base from V and 9 bases from J, with 8 bases in between. This CDR3 has 12 amino acids.

The chain employs TRBV6-5 and TRBJ2-3, with D unresolved. The CDR3 has 13 residues. Trimming stripped 2 bases from V and 12 bases from J, with 15 bases between. CDR1 is MNHEY and CDR2 is SVGAGI in the germline V gene. Here the CDR3 reads CASSYVWLGGQYF. CDR3 in DNA: TGTGCCAGCAGTTACGTTTGGCTAGGTGGACAGTATTTT.

This clonotype has a count of ten or more. The chain couples TRBV12-3 or TRBV12-4 to TRBJ1-1; D call uncertain. This CDR3 has 15 amino acids. Between the trimmed V and J ends, which lost 1 base and 5 bases, there was a span of 14 bases. CDR3 nucleotides: TGTGCCAGCAGTTTAGTCCCCTATAGGATGACTGAAGCTTTCTTT. Translated, it gives CASSLVPYRMTEAFF.

This clonotype was detected a few times. J is TRBJ2-1 and V is TRBV7-9; D tentatively fits TRBD1 or TRBD2 (6 bases each). Per the germline V gene, CDR1 is SEHNR and CDR2 is FQNEAQ (reference sequence). V gave up 4 bases and J gave up 7 bases, with 17 bases separating them. The length of the CDR3 is 15 residues. This chain's CDR3 is CASSSRGGWRNEQFF. For the CDR3, the DNA is TGTGCCAGCAGCTCCCGAGGGGGGTGGCGGAATGAGCAGTTCTTC.

This sequence joins TRBV5-4 and TRBJ2-1; tentatively, D is TRBD2 (6 bases). V was clipped by 4 bases and J by 6 bases, with 17 bases between them. Per germline, CDR1 SGHNT and CDR2 YYREEE (reference sequence). This CDR3 contains 15 residues. The DNA for the CDR3 is TGTGCCAGCAGCGACCGACTAGTGGTACTCAATGAGCAGTTCTTC. Amino acids: CASSDRLVVLNEQFF.

With regard to this clonotype: A much more abundant neighbour one base away suggests this may be a read error. The genes are TRBV3-1 and TRBJ2-1, with D perhaps TRBD1 (5 bases). With the DNA end fitting TRBJ2-7 better, the J assignment may be wrong. CDR1 and CDR2 from the germline V gene are LGHDT and YNNKEL (reference sequence). This CDR3 has 14 amino acids. The CDR3 protein is CASGGARSYNEQYF. The DNA for the CDR3 is TGTGCCAGTGGTGGGGCCCGTTCCTACAATGAGCAGTACTTC.

This clonotype was recorded at least ten times. The chain combines TRBV20-1 with TRBJ2-7; 9 nucleotides agree with TRBD1. Per the germline V gene, CDR1 is DFQATT and CDR2 is SNEGSKA (reference sequence). The CDR3 totals 14 residues. V lost 0 bases to trimming and J lost 4 bases; unmatched junction nucleotides: 4. Written as DNA, the CDR3 is TGCAGTGCTAGAGATCCCGGACAGGGGTACGAGCAGTACTTC. Translation gives CSARDPGQGYEQYF.

The sample holds a few counts of this clonotype. A read error may account for a junction end that differs from germline. The rearrangement uses TRBV10-3 and TRBJ1-5, with D tentatively TRBD1 (6 bases). The CDR3 sequence is 14 residues long. The germline V gene has CDR1 ENHRY and CDR2 SYGVKD. The chain's CDR3 is CVIKGEQGHQPQHF. CDR3 coding DNA: TGTGTCATCAAAGGGGAACAGGGTCATCAGCCCCAGCATTTT.

This clonotype was counted between two and nine times. The chain is built from TRBV18 and TRBJ1-4; D remains unclear. Trimming left V 3 bases short and J 2 bases short, with 13 bases between. CDR1 is KGHSH and CDR2 is LQKENI in the germline V gene. The CDR3 spans 16 residues. CDR3 in DNA: TGTGCCAGCTCACCGGACGGATTGGGGACTAATGAAAAACTGTTTTTT. Its protein product is CASSPDGLGTNEKLFF.

This clonotype was seen a few times. This chain uses TRBV19 with TRBJ2-7; D is ambiguous. V was clipped by 6 bases and J by 3 bases, with 12 bases between them. This CDR3 contains 13 residues. CDR1 is LNHDA and CDR2 is SQIVND in the germline V gene (reference sequence). CDR3: CASSLNSDYEQYF. CDR3 nucleotide sequence: TGTGCCAGTAGCTTAAACTCGGACTACGAGCAGTACTTC.

This clonotype turned up a few times. The chain carries TRBV20-1 and TRBJ2-7, with 10 bases matching TRBD2. The CDR3 loop spans 13 amino acids. V was clipped by 0 bases and J by 6 bases; unmatched bases: 2. Looked up from germline, CDR1 is DFQATT and CDR2 is SNEGSKA (reference sequence). In DNA form, the CDR3 reads TGCAGTGCTAGAGAGGGACTAGCGTTCGAGCAGTACTTC. Residues: CSAREGLAFEQYF.

This clonotype was counted many times. The chain is built from TRBV7-2 and TRBJ2-1, with TRBD2 identical over 10 bases. The junction had 4 bases not matched to a gene; V was cut back by 3 bases and J by 5 bases. The CDR3 length is 15 residues. The germline V gene encodes CDR1 SGHTA and CDR2 FQGNSA. The CDR3 region is CASSFQRGGNNEQFF. The CDR3, as DNA: TGTGCCAGCAGCTTCCAGCGGGGGGGCAACAATGAGCAGTTCTTC.